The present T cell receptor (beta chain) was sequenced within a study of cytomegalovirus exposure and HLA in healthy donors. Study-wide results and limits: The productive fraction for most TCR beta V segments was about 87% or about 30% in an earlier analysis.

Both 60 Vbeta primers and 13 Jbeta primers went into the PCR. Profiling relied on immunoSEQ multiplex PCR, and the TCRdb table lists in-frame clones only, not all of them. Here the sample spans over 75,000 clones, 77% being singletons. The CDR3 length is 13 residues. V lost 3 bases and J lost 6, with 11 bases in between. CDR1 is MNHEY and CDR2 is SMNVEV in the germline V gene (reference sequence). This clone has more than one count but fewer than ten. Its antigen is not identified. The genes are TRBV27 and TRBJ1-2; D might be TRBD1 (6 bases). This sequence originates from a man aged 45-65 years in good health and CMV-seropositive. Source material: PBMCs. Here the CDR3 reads CASSFDRWNGYTF. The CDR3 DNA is TGTGCCAGCAGTTTTGACAGGTGGAATGGCTACACCTTC.